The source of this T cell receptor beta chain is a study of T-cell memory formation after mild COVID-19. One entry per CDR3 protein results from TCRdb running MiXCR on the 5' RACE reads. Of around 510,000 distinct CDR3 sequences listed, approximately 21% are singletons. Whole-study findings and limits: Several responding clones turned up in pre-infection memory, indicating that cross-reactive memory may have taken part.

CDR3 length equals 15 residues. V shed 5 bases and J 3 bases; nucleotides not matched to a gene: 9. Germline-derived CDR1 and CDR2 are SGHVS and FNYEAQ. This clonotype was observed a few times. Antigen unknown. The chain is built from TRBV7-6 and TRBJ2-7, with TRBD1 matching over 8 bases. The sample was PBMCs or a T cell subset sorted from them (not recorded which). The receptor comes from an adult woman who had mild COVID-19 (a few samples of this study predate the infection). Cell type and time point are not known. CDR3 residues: CASSPTTGAGYEQYF. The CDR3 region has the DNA TGTGCCAGCAGCCCAACGACAGGGGCCGGCTACGAGCAGTACTTC.